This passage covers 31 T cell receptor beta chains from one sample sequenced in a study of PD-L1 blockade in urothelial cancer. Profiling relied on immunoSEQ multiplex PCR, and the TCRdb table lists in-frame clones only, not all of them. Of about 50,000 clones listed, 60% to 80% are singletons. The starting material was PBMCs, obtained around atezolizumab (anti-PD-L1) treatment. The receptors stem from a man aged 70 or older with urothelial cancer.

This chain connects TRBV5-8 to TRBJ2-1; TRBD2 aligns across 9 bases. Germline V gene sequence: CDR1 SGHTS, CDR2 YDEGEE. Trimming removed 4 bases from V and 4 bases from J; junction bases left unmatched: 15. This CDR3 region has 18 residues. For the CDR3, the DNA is TGTGCCAGCAGCCCCTTGGCCAGCGGGGGGTTATTATACAATGAGCAGTTCTTC. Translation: CASSPLASGGLLYNEQFF.

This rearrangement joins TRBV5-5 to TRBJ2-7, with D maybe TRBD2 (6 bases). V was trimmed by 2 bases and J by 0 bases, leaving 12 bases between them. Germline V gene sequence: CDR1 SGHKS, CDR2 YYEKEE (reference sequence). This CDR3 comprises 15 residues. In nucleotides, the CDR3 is TGTGCCAGCAGCTTAGTGGGGGGACTCTCCTACGAGCAGTACTTC. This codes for CASSLVGGLSYEQYF.

As DNA, the CDR3 is TGTGCCAGCAGCTTACTAGGACTAGCGGGAGCTTACAATGAGCAGTTCTTC. It yields the protein CASSLLGLAGAYNEQFF. The chain uses TRBV11-2 and TRBJ2-1; 13 bases are shared with TRBD2. This CDR3 is built from 17 residues. Germline V gene data show CDR1 as SGHAT and CDR2 as FQNNGV. V shed 2 bases, J shed 4 bases, and the junction held 5 bases outside the gene matches.

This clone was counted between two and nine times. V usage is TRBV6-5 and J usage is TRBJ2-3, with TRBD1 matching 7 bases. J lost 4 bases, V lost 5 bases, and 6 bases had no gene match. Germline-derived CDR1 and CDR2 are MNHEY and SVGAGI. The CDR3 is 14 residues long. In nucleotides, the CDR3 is TGTGCCAGCAGTACCCGAGGGGGCCCAGATACGCAGTATTTT. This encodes CASSTRGGPDTQYF.

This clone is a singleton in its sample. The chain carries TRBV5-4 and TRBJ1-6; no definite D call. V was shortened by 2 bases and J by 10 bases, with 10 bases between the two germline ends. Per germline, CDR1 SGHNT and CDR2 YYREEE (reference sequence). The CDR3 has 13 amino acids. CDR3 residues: CASSLVTGSPLHF. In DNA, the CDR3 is TGTGCCAGCAGCTTAGTAACGGGGTCACCCCTCCACTTT.

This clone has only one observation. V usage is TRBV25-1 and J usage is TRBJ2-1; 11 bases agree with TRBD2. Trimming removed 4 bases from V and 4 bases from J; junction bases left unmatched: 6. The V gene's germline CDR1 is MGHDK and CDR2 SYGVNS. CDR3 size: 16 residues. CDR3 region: CASSGLAGGSYNEQFF. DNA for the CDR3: TGTGCCAGCAGTGGGTTAGCGGGGGGGAGTTACAATGAGCAGTTCTTC.

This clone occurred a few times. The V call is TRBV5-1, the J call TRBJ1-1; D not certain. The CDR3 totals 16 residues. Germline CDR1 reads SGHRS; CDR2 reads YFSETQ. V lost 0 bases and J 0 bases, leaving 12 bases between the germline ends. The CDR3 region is CASSLASGIMNTEAFF. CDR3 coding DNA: TGCGCCAGCAGCTTGGCCTCGGGGATCATGAACACTGAAGCTTTCTTT.

The CDR3 loop reads CASTPGAGTNYGYTF. The CDR3 region has the DNA TGTGCCAGTACCCCCGGTGCAGGGACTAACTATGGCTACACCTTC. The V call is TRBV19, the J call TRBJ1-2; a possible D gene is TRBD1 (5 bases). Between the trimmed V and J ends, which lost 7 bases and 0 bases, there was a span of 15 bases. There are 15 residues in the CDR3. Germline CDR1 LNHDA, CDR2 SQIVND (reference sequence).

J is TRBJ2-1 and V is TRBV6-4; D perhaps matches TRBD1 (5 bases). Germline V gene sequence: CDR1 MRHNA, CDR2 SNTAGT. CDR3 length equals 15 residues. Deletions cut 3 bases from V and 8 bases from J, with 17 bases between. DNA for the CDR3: TGTGCCAGCAGTGAAGGCAGGGTGGGGATCGATGAGCAGTTCTTC. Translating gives CASSEGRVGIDEQFF.

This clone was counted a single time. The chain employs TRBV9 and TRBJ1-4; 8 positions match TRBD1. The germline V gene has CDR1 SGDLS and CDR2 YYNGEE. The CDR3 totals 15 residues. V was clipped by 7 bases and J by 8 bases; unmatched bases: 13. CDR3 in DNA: TGTGCCAGCGGTGGGGCGCAGGGGGCAGGAGAAAAACTGTTTTTT. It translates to CASGGAQGAGEKLFF. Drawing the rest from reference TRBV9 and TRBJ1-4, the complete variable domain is DSGVTQTPKHLITATGQRVTLRCSPRSGDLSVYWYQQSLDQGLQFLIQYYNGEERAKGNILERFSAQQFPDLHSELNLSSLELGDSALYFCASGGAQGAGEKLFFGSGTQLSVL.

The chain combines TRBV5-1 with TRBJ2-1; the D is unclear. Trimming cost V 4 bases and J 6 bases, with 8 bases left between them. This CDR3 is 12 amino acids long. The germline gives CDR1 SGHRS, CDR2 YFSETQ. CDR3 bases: TGCGCCAGCAGCGTTAGAGCCAATGAGCAGTTCTTC. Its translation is CASSVRANEQFF. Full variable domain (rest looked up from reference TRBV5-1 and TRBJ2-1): KAGVTQTPRYLIKTRGQQVTLSCSPISGHRSVSWYQQTPGQGLQFLFEYFSETQRNKGNFPGRFSGRQFSNSRSEMNVSTLELGDSALYLCASSVRANEQFFGPGTRLTVL.

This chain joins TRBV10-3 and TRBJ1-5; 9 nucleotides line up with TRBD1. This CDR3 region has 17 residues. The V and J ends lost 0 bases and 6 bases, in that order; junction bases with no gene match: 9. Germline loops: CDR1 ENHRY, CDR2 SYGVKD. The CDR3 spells CAISESFTGGLPQPQHF. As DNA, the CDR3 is TGTGCCATCAGTGAGTCATTCACAGGGGGCCTACCTCAGCCCCAGCATTTT.

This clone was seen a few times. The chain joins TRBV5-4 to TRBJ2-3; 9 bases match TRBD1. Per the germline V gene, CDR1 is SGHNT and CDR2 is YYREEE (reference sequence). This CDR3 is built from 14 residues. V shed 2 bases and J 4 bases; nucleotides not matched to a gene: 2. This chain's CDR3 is CASSLDRGADTQYF. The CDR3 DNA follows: TGTGCCAGCAGCTTAGACAGGGGGGCAGATACGCAGTATTTT.

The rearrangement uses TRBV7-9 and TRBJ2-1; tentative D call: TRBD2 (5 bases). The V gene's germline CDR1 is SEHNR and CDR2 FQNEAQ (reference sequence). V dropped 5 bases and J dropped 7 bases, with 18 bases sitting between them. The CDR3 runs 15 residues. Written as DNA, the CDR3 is TGTGCCAGCAGCCCTCCTTGGCGGGCCCTGAATGAGCAGTTCTTC. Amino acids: CASSPPWRALNEQFF.

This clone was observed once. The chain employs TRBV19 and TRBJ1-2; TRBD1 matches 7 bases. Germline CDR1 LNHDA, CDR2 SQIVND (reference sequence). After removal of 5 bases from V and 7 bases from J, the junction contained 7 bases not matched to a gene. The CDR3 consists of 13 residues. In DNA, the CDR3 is TGTGCCAGTAGTGATCCGGGACAGCGTGGCTACACCTTC. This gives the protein CASSDPGQRGYTF.

The CDR3 DNA follows: TGTGCCTGGAGTCCGGGACTAGCGTCGGCGGAGACCCAGTACTTC. Translating gives CAWSPGLASAETQYF. The chain employs TRBV30 and TRBJ2-5; 10 nucleotides agree with TRBD2. Germline V gives CDR1 GTSNPN, CDR2 SVGIG (reference sequence). The CDR3 has 15 residues. The V segment lost 2 bases and the J segment 5 bases; nucleotides outside the gene matches: 8.

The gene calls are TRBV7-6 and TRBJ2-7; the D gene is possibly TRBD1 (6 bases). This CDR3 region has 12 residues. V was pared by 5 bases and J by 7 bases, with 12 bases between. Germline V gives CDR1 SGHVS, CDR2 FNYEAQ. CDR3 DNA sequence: TGTGCCAGCAGCAATACAGGGCGGGAGCAGTACTTC. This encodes CASSNTGREQYF.

The CDR3 DNA is TGTGCCAGCAGCCAAGATAGAGGTGGAGGGGATGGCAATGAGCAGTTCTTC. Protein: CASSQDRGGGDGNEQFF. The J gene is TRBJ2-1, the V gene TRBV4-2; D might be TRBD2 (6 bases). V lost 0 bases, J lost 6 bases, and 18 bases lay in between. The CDR3 loop spans 17 amino acids. Germline V gene sequence: CDR1 LGHNA, CDR2 YNFKEQ.

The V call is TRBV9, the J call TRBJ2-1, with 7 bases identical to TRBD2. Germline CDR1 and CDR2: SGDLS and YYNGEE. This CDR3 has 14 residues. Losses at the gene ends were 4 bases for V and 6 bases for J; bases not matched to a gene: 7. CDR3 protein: CASSIPGGGNEQFF. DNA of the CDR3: TGTGCCAGCAGCATCCCGGGCGGGGGCAATGAGCAGTTCTTC. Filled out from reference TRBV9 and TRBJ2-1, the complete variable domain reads DSGVTQTPKHLITATGQRVTLRCSPRSGDLSVYWYQQSLDQGLQFLIQYYNGEERAKGNILERFSAQQFPDLHSELNLSSLELGDSALYFCASSIPGGGNEQFFGPGTRLTVL.

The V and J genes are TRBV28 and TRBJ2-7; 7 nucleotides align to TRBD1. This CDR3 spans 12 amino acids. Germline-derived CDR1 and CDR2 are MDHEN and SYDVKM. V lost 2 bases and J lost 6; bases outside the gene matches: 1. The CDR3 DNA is TGTGCCAGCAGTTTAAGGGGGCTCGAGCAGTACTTC. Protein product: CASSLRGLEQYF.

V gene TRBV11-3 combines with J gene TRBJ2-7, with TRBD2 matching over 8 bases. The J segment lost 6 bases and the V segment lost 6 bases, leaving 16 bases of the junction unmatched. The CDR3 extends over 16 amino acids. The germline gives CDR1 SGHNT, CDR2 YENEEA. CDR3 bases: TGTGCCAGCAGGGTCAGTAGCGGGAAGGAGTCGGCCGAGCAGTACTTC. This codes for CASRVSSGKESAEQYF. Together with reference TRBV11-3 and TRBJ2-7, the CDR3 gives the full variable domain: EAGVVQSPRYKIIEKKQPVAFWCNPISGHNTLYWYLQNLGQGPELLIRYENEEAVDDSQLPKDRFSAERLKGVDSTLKIQPAELGDSAVYLCASRVSSGKESAEQYFGPGTRLTVT.

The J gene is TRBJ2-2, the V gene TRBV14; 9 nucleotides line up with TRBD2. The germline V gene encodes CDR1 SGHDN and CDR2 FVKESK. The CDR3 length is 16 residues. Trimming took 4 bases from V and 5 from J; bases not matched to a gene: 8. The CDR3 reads CASSPLAGLGTGELFF. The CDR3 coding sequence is TGTGCCAGCAGCCCTCTAGCGGGATTAGGGACCGGGGAGCTGTTTTTT.

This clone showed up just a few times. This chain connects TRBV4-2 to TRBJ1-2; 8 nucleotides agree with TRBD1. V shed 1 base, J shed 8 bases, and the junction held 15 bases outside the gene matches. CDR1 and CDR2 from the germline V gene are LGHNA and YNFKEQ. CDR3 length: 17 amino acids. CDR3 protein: CASSQGLSGGFQGGYTF. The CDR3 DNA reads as TGTGCCAGCAGCCAAGGATTGTCAGGGGGCTTCCAGGGGGGCTACACCTTC.

This chain's CDR3 is CASRRLDSPSQPQHF. The CDR3 nucleotides are TGTGCCAGCCGCCGACTGGACAGCCCTTCTCAGCCCCAGCATTTT. This chain joins TRBV5-6 and TRBJ1-5; D possibly corresponds to TRBD1 (6 bases). Germline CDR1 and CDR2: SGHDT and YYEEEE. This CDR3 region has 15 residues. V was pared by 7 bases and J by 6 bases, with 20 bases between.

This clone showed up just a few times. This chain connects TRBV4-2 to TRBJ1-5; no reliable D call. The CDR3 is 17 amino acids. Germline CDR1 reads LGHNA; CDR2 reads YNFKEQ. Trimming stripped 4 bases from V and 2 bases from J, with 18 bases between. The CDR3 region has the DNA TGTGCCAGCAGCCCACGTCCGGGTAGTAGTGGCAATCAGCCCCAGCATTTT. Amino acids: CASSPRPGSSGNQPQHF.

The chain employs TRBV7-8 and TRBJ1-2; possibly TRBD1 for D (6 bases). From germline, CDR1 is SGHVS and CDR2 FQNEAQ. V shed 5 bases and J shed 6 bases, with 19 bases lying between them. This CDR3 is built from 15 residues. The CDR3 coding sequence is TGTGCCAGCAGCGCACACAGGGTGTCGGTAGATGGCTACACCTTC. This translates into CASSAHRVSVDGYTF.

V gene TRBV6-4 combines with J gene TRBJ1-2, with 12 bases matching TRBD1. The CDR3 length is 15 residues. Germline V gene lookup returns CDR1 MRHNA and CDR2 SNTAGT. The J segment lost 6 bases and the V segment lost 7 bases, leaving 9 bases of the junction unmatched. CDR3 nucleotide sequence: TGTGCCAGCATCGAGGGGGGACAGGGGGCAAATGGCTACACCTTC. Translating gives CASIEGGQGANGYTF.

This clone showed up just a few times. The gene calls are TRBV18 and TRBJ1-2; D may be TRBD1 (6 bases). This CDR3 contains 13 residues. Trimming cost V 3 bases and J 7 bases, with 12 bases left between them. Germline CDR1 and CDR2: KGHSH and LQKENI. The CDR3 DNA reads TGTGCCAGCTCACCCGGGGCAGGGGCTGGCTACACCTTC. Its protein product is CASSPGAGAGYTF.

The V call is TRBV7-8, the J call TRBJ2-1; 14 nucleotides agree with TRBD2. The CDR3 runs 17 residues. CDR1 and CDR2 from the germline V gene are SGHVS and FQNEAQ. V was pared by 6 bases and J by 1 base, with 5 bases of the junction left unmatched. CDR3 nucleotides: TGTGCCAGCAGTGGGACTAGCGGGAGCCCATCCTACAATGAGCAGTTCTTC. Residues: CASSGTSGSPSYNEQFF.

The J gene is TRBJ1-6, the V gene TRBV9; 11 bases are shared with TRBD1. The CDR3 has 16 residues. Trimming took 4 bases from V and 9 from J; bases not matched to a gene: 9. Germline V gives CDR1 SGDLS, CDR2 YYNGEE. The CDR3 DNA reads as TGTGCCAGCAGCCTCAATCCGGGACAGGGGGTTTCACCCCTCCACTTT. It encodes CASSLNPGQGVSPLHF.

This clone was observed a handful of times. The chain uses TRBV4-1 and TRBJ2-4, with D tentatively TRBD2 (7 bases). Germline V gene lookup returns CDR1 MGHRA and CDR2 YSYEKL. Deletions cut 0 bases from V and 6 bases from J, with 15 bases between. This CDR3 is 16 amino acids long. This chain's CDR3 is CASSQEGGGVRNIQYF. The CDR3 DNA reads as TGCGCCAGCAGCCAAGAAGGGGGGGGCGTGAGAAACATTCAGTACTTC.